The present T cell receptor beta chain was sequenced within a study of shared clonotypes between healthy human individuals. There are a few counts of this clone. This CDR3 has 14 amino acids. Germline V gene data show CDR1 as SGHTS and CDR2 as YDEGEE. V lost 4 bases and J 1 base, leaving 11 bases between the germline ends. TCRdb keeps only in-frame clones here, not all; method: immunoSEQ multiplex PCR. Of over a million clones in the sample, around 76% were seen once. The origin of this receptor is a man younger than 30 in good health. The chain has TRBV5-8 and TRBJ2-5; D possibly corresponds to TRBD2 (6 bases). Input material: memory CD4+ T cells sorted from blood. Subset indicated: CD45RA-negative fraction. This CDR3 is CASSVQAGQETQYF. CDR3 sequence (DNA): TGTGCCAGCAGCGTTCAAGCGGGCCAAGAGACCCAGTACTTC.